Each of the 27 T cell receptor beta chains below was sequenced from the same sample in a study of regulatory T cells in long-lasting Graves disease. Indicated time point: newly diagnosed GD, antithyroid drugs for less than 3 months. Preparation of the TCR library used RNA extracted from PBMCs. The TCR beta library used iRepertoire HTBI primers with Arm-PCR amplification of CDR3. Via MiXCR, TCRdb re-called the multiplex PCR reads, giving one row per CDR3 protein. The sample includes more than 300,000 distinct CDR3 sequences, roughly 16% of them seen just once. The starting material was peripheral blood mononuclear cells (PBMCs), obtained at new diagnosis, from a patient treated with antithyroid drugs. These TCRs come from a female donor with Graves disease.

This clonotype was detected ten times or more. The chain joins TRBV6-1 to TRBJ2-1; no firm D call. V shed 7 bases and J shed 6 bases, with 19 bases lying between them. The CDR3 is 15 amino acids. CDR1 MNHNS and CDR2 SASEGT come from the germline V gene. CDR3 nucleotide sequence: TGTGCCAGCACCCAGGCGCAGGTGACCATCAATGAGCAGTTCTTC. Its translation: CASTQAQVTINEQFF.

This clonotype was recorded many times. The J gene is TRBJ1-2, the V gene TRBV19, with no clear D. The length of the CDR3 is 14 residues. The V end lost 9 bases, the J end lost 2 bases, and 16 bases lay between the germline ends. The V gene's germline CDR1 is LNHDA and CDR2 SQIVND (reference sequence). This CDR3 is CASHSLGGNYGYTF. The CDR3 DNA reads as TGTGCCAGCCATTCGCTCGGTGGGAACTATGGCTACACCTTC.

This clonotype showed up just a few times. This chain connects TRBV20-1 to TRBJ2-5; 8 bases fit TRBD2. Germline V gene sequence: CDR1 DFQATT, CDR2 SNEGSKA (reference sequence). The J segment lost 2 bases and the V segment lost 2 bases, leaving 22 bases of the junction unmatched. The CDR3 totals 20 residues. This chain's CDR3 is CSARTADSGSMRDTQETQYF. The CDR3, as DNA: TGCAGTGCTAGAACTGCGGACAGCGGGAGTATGAGGGATACACAAGAGACCCAGTACTTC.

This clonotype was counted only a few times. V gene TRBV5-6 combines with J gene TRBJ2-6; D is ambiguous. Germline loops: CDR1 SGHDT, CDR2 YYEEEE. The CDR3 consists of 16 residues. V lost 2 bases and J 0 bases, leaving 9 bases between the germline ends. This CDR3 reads CASSFMGYSGANVLTF. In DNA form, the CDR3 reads TGTGCCAGCAGCTTTATGGGCTACTCTGGGGCCAACGTCCTGACTTTC.

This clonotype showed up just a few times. The DNA for the CDR3 is TGTGCCAGTAGTATTAGTTGGCTGATCAGAAATCAGCCCCAGCATTTT. As protein: CASSISWLIRNQPQHF. The rearrangement joins TRBV19 to TRBJ1-5; D is undetermined. The V gene lost 3 bases and the J gene lost 4 bases, with 16 bases spanning the gap. CDR1 is LNHDA, CDR2 SQIVND, per germline (reference sequence). The CDR3 extends over 16 amino acids.

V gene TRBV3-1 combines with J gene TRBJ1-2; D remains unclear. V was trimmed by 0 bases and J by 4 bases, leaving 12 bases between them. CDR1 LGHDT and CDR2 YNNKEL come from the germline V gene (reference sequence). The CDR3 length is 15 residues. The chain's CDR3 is CASSQDVRTFYGYTF. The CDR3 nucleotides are TGTGCCAGCAGCCAAGATGTCCGGACTTTCTATGGCTACACCTTC.

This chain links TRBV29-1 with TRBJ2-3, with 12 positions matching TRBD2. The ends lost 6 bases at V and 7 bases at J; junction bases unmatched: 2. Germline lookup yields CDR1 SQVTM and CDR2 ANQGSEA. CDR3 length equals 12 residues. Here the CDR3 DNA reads TGCAGCGTCACTAGCGGGGGGAATACGCAGTATTTT. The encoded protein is CSVTSGGNTQYF.

CDR3 in amino acids: CASSQGRGVNQPQHF. CDR3 bases: TGCGCCAGCAGCCAAGGTAGAGGGGTGAATCAGCCCCAGCATTTT. The rearrangement links TRBV4-1 to TRBJ1-5; D might be TRBD1 (5 bases). V was trimmed by 1 base and J by 4 bases, leaving 11 bases between them. The CDR3 is 15 residues long. The germline V gene encodes CDR1 MGHRA and CDR2 YSYEKL.

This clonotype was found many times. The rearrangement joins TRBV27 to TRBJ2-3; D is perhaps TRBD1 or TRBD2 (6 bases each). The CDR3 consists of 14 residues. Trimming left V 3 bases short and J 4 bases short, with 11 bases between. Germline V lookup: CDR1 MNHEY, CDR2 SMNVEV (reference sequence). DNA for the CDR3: TGTGCCAGCAGTTTTCCGGGGGCGGCAGATACGCAGTATTTT. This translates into CASSFPGAADTQYF.

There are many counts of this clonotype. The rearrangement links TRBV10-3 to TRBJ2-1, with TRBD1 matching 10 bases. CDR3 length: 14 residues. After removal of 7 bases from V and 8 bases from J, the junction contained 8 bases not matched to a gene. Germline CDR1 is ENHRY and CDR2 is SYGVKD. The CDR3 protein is CAIKGDRGRDEQFF. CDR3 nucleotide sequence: TGTGCCATCAAAGGAGACAGGGGGCGGGATGAGCAGTTCTTC.

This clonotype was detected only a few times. The CDR3 sequence is CASSTDRGSNTEAFF. DNA for the CDR3: TGTGCCAGTAGTACGGACAGGGGCTCGAACACTGAAGCTTTCTTT. The rearrangement joins TRBV19 to TRBJ1-1; 9 bases agree with TRBD1. V gave up 4 bases and J gave up 1 base; unmatched junction bases: 4. Germline CDR1 is LNHDA and CDR2 is SQIVND (reference sequence). This CDR3 has 15 amino acids.

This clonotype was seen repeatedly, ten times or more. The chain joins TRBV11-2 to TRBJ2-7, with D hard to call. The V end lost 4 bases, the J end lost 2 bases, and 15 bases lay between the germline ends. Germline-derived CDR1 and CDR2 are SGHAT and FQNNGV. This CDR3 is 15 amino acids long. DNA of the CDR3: TGTGCCAGCAGCTCGCCCCGGACGGACCCCTACGAGCAGTACTTC. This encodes CASSSPRTDPYEQYF.

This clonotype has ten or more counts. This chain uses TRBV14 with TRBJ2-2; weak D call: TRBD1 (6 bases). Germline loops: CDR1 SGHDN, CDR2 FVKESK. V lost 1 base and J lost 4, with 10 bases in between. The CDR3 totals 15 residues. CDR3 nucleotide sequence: TGTGCCAGCAGCCAAGTGGGGGCCGCCACCGGGGAGCTGTTTTTT. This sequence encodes CASSQVGAATGELFF.

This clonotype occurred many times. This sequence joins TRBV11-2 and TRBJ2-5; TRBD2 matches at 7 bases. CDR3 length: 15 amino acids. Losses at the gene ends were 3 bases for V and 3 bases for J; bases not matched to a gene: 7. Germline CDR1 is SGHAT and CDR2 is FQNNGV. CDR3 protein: CASSFGRRVEETQYF. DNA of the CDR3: TGTGCCAGCAGCTTCGGGAGGAGGGTTGAAGAGACCCAGTACTTC.

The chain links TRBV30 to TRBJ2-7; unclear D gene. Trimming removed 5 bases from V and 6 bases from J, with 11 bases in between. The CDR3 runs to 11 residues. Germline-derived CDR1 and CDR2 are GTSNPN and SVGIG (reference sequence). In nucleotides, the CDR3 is TGTGCCTGGGGCTCCAGCGTCGAGCAGTACTTC. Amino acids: CAWGSSVEQYF.

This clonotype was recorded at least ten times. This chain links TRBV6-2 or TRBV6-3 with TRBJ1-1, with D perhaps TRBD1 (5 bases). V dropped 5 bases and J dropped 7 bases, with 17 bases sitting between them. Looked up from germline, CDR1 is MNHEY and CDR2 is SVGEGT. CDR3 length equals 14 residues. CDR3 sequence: CASSKIRDPFEAFF. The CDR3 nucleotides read TGTGCCAGCAGTAAGATCCGGGACCCCTTTGAAGCTTTCTTT.

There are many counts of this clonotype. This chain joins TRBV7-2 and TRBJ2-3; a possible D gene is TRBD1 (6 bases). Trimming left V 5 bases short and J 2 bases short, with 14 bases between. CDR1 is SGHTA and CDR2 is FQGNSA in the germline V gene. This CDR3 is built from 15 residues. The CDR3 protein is CASSTSGTFTDTQYF. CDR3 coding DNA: TGTGCCAGCAGCACCTCCGGGACATTCACAGATACGCAGTATTTT.

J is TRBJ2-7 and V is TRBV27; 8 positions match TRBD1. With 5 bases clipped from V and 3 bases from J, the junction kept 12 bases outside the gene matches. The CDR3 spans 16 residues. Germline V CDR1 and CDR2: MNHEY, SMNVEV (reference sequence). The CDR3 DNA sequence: TGTGCCAGCAGTCCTTCGGACAGGGTGGGGTACTACGAGCAGTACTTC. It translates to CASSPSDRVGYYEQYF.

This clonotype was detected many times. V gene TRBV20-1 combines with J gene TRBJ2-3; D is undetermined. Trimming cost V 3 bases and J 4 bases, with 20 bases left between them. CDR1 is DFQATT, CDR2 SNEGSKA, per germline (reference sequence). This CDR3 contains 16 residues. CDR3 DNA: TGCAGTGCTAGGGGAAACTGGCACGCGAACGCAGATACGCAGTATTTT. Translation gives CSARGNWHANADTQYF.

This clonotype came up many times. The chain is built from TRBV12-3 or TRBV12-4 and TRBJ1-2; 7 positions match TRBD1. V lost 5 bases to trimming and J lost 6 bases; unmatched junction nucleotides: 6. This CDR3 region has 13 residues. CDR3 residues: CASSRGQMDGYTF. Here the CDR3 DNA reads TGTGCCAGCAGTCGGGGACAGATGGATGGCTACACCTTC.

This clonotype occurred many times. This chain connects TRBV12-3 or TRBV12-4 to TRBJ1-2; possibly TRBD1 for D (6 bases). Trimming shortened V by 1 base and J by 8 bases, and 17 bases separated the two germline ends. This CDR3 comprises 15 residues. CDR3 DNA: TGTGCCAGCAGTTTAGAGGGGGGCGCCCTGAAAGGCTACACCTTC. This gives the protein CASSLEGGALKGYTF.

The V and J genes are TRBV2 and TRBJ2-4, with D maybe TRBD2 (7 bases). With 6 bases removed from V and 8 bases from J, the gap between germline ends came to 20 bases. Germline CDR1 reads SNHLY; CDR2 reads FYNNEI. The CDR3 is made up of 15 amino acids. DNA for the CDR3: TGTGCCAGCAGAGGGGGAGGGGCGGTGGGTGACATTCAGTACTTC. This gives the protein CASRGGGAVGDIQYF.

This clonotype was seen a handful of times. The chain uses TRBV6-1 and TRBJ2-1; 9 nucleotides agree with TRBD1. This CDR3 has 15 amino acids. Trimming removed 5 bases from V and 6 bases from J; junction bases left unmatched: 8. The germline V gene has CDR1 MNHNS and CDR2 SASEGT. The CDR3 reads CASSQKGQGPNEQFF. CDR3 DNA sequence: TGTGCCAGCAGTCAAAAGGGACAGGGACCCAATGAGCAGTTCTTC.

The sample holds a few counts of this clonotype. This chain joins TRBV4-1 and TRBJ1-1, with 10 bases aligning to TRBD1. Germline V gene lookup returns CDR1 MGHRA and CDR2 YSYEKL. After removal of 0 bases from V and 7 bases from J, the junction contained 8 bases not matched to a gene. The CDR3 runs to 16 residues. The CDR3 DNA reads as TGCGCCAGCAGCCAAGATAGACAGGGGGCTATCTTTGAAGCTTTCTTT. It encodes CASSQDRQGAIFEAFF.

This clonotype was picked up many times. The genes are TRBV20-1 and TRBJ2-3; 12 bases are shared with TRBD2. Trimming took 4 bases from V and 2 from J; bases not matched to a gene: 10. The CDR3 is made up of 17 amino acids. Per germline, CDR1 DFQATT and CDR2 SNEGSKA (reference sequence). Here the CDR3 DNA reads TGCAGTGCTATTTTGTCTAGCGGGGGGGCTTTCACAGATACGCAGTATTTT. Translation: CSAILSSGGAFTDTQYF.

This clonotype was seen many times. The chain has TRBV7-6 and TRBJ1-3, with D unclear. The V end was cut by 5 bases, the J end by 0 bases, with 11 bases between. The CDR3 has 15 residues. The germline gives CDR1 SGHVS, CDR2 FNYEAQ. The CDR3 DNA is TGTGCCAGCAGCAAATACCACGTCTCTGGAAACACCATATATTTT. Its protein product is CASSKYHVSGNTIYF. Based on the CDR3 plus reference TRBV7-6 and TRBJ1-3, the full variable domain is GAGVSQSPRYKVTKRGQDVALRCDPISGHVSLYWYRQALGQGPEFLTYFNYEAQQDKSGLPNDRFSAERPEGSISTLTIQRTEQRDSAMYRCASSKYHVSGNTIYFGEGSWLTVV.

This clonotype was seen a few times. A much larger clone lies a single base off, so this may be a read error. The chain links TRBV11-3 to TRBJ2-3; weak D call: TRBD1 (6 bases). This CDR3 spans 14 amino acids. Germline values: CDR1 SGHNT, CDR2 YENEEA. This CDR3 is CASSPGWGPDTQCF. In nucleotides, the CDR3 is TGTGCCAGCAGCCCGGGATGGGGGCCAGATACGCAGTGTTTT.